This TCR beta chain was sequenced during a study of long-term antiretroviral therapy in people with HIV. Study outcomes and limitations: ART adherence, viral resistance and therapy changes went unrecorded. Despite increasing after ART, diversity remained lower than that of transplant donor controls.

The V end was cut by 3 bases, the J end by 5 bases, with 10 bases between. This CDR3 has 13 amino acids. Germline V gives CDR1 GTSNPN, CDR2 SVGIG (reference sequence). Details on this clone: Its specificity is unknown.

The assay used was immunoSEQ (version v3.0), run at survey level. Generated by immunoSEQ multiplex PCR, the TCRdb table keeps only in-frame clones and is missing some. The sample carries roughly 40,000 clones, roughly nine tenths recorded once. The J gene is TRBJ2-2, the V gene TRBV30, with D possibly matching TRBD1 (6 bases). The receptor was isolated from a woman between 45 and 60 years old with HIV. The input for sequencing was unsorted PBMCs, taken 1.2 years after starting antiretroviral therapy. CDR3 DNA sequence: TGTGCCTGGAGACATACAGGGACCGGGGAGCTGTTTTTT. It yields the protein CAWRHTGTGELFF.